This TCR beta chain came from a study of CD4 T cells in relation to SARS-CoV-2 and coronaviruses (dated by TCRdb to 2020 to 2022). Looking at the study overall: The ViraFEST assay cultured PBMCs with antigen for roughly nine days, then sequenced TCR beta CDR3s to find antigen-specific clonal expansions. Memory CD4+ T cell crossreactivity between SARS-CoV-2 and common cold coronavirus spike proteins was assessed at the TCR clonotype level in the study. Using patient-derived lymphoblastoid cell lines, the shared crossreactive spike epitopes were mapped to their HLA restriction. The negative reference condition was either a culture with an HIV-1 Nef peptide pool or a culture with no peptide. For other donors in the study, expansion assays were sequenced with a different, Illumina-based TCR-beta assay. Samples from a few pre-COVID donors and the naive versus memory experiments were sequenced with the Adaptive Biotechnologies TCR-sequencing kit; other data were Illumina-based. Summary of the overall study and its limitations: In about 71% of donors, memory CD4+ clonotypes turned up that crossrecognized SARS-CoV-2 and at least one common cold coronavirus spike. No donor contributed both pre-pandemic and post-infection samples, which limited tracing the source of pre-existing responses. Crossreactivity analysis centred on spike protein, so crossreactivity against other viral proteins was not assessed. The study was limited by small numbers of patients and tested TCRs. Crossreactive clones showed significantly weaker SARS-CoV-2-driven expansion than monoreactive clones, consistent with antigenic imprinting.

This clone appeared once. It lacks a known antigen. Qualities for individual bases were not recorded, and no much larger clone is one base off. CD4+ T cells from unexposed donors were collected before the COVID-19 pandemic (2011-2018). The EasySep CD4+ T cell isolation kit was used to isolate CD4+ T cells once the cultures had run for ten to eleven days. As cell number allowed, CD4+ T cells from unexposed donors were tested for reactivity to SARS-CoV-2 S and N and to four common cold coronavirus spike pools. Each well received about 1.9 million PBMCs, cultured in IMDM supplemented with around 5% human AB serum and roughly 10 IU/ml IL-2. Half of the culture medium was replaced with fresh IL-2-containing medium on days 3 and 7. In general, triplicate replicate wells were used for every peptide culture condition. Leukapheresis product for the unexposed donors was purchased commercially. Ficoll-Paque PLUS gradient centrifugation was used to isolate PBMCs from leukapheresis product or whole blood. The PBMCs went either fresh into the expansion assay or into cryopreservation at -140 degrees C. The QIAamp Micro DNA Kit was used to extract genomic DNA from the CD4+ T cells.

CDR1 and CDR2 are drawn from the germline V gene: SNHLY, FYNNEI. The CDR3, from cysteine to phenylalanine, totals 15 residues. CDR3 DNA only is kept here, 45 bases in frame from base 1. Trimming removed 9 bases from V and 7 bases from J, leaving 22 bases between the germline ends. The library was prepared using the immunoSEQ multiplex PCR assay. As for the original processing: During preprocessing, nonproductive sequences were discarded, as were any CDR3s that did not begin with C, did not end with F or W, or were shorter than 7 amino acids. The MANAFEST web app was used to call antigen-specific clonotypes on the basis of expansion compared with the reference and with other culture wells. A clone counted as positive if significantly expanded in 2 of 3 replicate wells versus the reference culture at FDR below 0.05. To be called positive, a clone also had to show significant expansion compared with every other tandem well and an odds ratio greater than 5. CDR3 homology was measured as pairwise Levenshtein distance, computed with the stringdist R package after trimming three terminal residues from each end. As stored in TCRdb, this immuneACCESS dataset retains in-frame rearrangements with V and J assigned. A fraction of the clones does not appear; measured against another copy, unresolved V genes explain less than half of the discrepancy, and the remainder lacks a known reason. The V and J calls and the clone size are those of that table, but D and trimming were determined from the DNA. The sample yields approximately 21,000 clones; about 77% were counted once. The ten biggest clones cover about 18% of the sample.

The sequence is built from TRBV2 and TRBJ2-1; TRBD1 could be the D gene, as 5 bases match. Sequenced input: CD4+ T cells from PBMCs, cultured in vitro. This receptor was identified in a human donor in good health. The CDR3 here reads CARSQQVGVRNEQFF. The bases are TGTGCCAGATCCCAACAGGTTGGGGTACGGAATGAGCAGTTCTTC. This CDR3, with the reference TRBV2 and TRBJ2-1 proteins standing in past its ends, gives the full variable domain EPEVTQTPSHQVTQMGQEVILRCVPISNHLYFYWYRQILGQKVEFLVSFYNNEISEKSEIFDDQFSVERPDGSNFTLKIRSTKLEDSAMYFCARSQQVGVRNEQFFGPGTRLTVL.